Presented here are 21 T cell receptor beta chains from one specimen sequenced in a study of beta chain features in type 1 diabetes. The sequenced template was cDNA made from the entire isolated RNA. Some clones are missing from TCRdb's copy, which holds only in-frame ones; the method was immunoSEQ multiplex PCR. The sample contains about 290,000 clones, approximately 8.1% of which appear only once. Sequences were obtained from central memory CD4+ T cells from blood. Every receptor here comes from a young woman in good health.

V and J are TRBV27 and TRBJ2-3, with TRBD1 matching over 8 bases. V lost 4 bases and J lost 5; bases outside the gene matches: 5. CDR3 length equals 14 residues. Germline CDR1 MNHEY, CDR2 SMNVEV (reference sequence). CDR3: CASSSQTGVDTQYF. In nucleotides, the CDR3 is TGTGCCAGCAGTTCTCAGACAGGGGTAGATACGCAGTATTTT.

J is TRBJ2-7 and V is TRBV5-4, with D possibly TRBD1 on 6 matching bases. The CDR3 runs 15 residues. Between the trimmed V and J ends, which lost 1 base and 7 bases, there was a span of 18 bases. Germline CDR1 and CDR2: SGHNT and YYREEE (reference sequence). The DNA for the CDR3 is TGTGCCAGCAGCTTGACGGGGCAGGGGAAGGAGGAGCAGTACTTC. It codes for CASSLTGQGKEEQYF.

The genes are TRBV4-1 and TRBJ2-5; tentative D call: TRBD2 (5 bases). The V gene lost 0 bases and the J gene lost 5 bases, with 19 bases spanning the gap. This CDR3 region has 17 residues. CDR1 and CDR2 from the germline V gene are MGHRA and YSYEKL. This CDR3 is CASSQDQRAPGVETQYF. DNA for the CDR3: TGCGCCAGCAGCCAAGATCAGAGGGCCCCTGGAGTGGAGACCCAGTACTTC.

This clone appeared many times. The V and J genes are TRBV5-1 and TRBJ2-2; D is possibly TRBD2 (5 bases). Trimming pared 4 bases from V and 6 bases from J, leaving 16 bases between. This CDR3 comprises 15 residues. CDR1 and CDR2 (germline): SGHRS, YFSETQ. CDR3 bases: TGCGCCAGCAGCCCTCTCGGCCGGGAAGCCGGGGAGCTGTTTTTT. Protein product: CASSPLGREAGELFF.

This clone was found many times. The chain carries TRBV7-9 and TRBJ2-1, with 8 nucleotides matching TRBD2. Germline CDR1 and CDR2: SEHNR and FQNEAQ (reference sequence). This CDR3 is 17 amino acids long. The V segment lost 4 bases and the J segment 0 bases; nucleotides outside the gene matches: 8. The DNA for the CDR3 is TGTGCCAGCAGCTCCTGGACTAGCCGACACTCCTACAATGAGCAGTTCTTC. Translated, it gives CASSSWTSRHSYNEQFF.

This clone was counted a few times. The sample holds other DNA sequences that translate to the same CDR3. This chain joins TRBV14 and TRBJ2-5; D ambiguous. Trimming removed 4 bases at V and 5 bases at J, with 5 bases between. CDR3 length equals 11 residues. Germline loops: CDR1 SGHDN, CDR2 FVKESK. DNA of the CDR3: TGTGCCAGCAGCCGTGGGGAGACCCAGTACTTC. It codes for CASSRGETQYF.

This clone was seen a few times. This chain uses TRBV6-5 with TRBJ2-4, with D hard to call. CDR1 is MNHEY and CDR2 is SVGAGI in the germline V gene. The length of the CDR3 is 12 residues. The V and J ends lost 6 bases and 7 bases respectively, with 10 bases between them. The CDR3 nucleotides read TGTGCCAGCAGCCGCCCCGGGAACATTCAGTACTTC. Translated, it gives CASSRPGNIQYF.

This sequence joins TRBV19 and TRBJ1-4; possible D gene TRBD1, 6 bases. The CDR3 has 16 residues. Trimming left V 8 bases short and J 4 bases short, with 20 bases between. CDR1 and CDR2 (germline): LNHDA, SQIVND (reference sequence). The CDR3 DNA is TGTGCCAGTGCAATAGGACAGAGCCTGTTTAATGAAAAACTGTTTTTT. As protein: CASAIGQSLFNEKLFF.

Only a few counts were recorded for this clone. The chain recombines TRBV27 with TRBJ2-1, with D perhaps matching TRBD1 or TRBD2 (6 bases each). Germline-derived CDR1 and CDR2 are MNHEY and SMNVEV (reference sequence). Trimming took 11 bases from V and 5 from J, leaving 10 bases between them. CDR3 length: 11 amino acids. The CDR3 loop reads CASRGHNEQFF. CDR3 bases: TGTGCCTCCCGGGGGCACAATGAGCAGTTCTTC.

The CDR3 here is CASSQDGKGLREQFF. CDR3 coding DNA: TGCGCCAGCAGCCAAGATGGGAAGGGTTTGCGGGAGCAGTTCTTC. The V and J genes are TRBV4-3 and TRBJ2-1; no clear D. Germline V CDR1 and CDR2: LGHNA, YSLEER. CDR3 size: 15 residues. V was shortened by 0 bases and J by 10 bases, with 16 bases between the two germline ends.

The chain combines TRBV19 with TRBJ1-1; D gene uncertain. Trimming stripped 4 bases from V and 10 bases from J, with 10 bases between. Germline CDR1 is LNHDA and CDR2 is SQIVND (reference sequence). The CDR3 is 11 amino acids. The CDR3 DNA reads TGTGCCAGTAGTACCGGACTGGTAGCTTTCTTT. Translation: CASSTGLVAFF.

This sequence joins TRBV6-1 and TRBJ1-2; 10 nucleotides line up with TRBD1. CDR1 and CDR2 from the germline V gene are MNHNS and SASEGT. This CDR3 has 15 amino acids. V shed 8 bases, J shed 4 bases, and the junction held 10 bases outside the gene matches. The CDR3 DNA sequence: TGTGCCAGCTGCCGCGGACAGGGGGGCCCCTATGGCTACACCTTC. This encodes CASCRGQGGPYGYTF.

This clone was recorded a few times. J is TRBJ1-1 and V is TRBV29-1; a weak D match, TRBD1 (5 bases). The germline V gene has CDR1 SQVTM and CDR2 ANQGSEA. V was shortened by 6 bases and J by 7 bases, with 18 bases between the two germline ends. This CDR3 contains 13 residues. CDR3 bases: TGCAGCGTCGCCGGGACGGACTCTCGTGAAGCTTTCTTT. This encodes CSVAGTDSREAFF.

This clone was detected many times. The gene calls are TRBV28 and TRBJ1-6, with 9 positions matching TRBD1. Trimming cost V 5 bases and J 8 bases; bases outside gene matches: 4. The CDR3 extends over 14 amino acids. Looked up from germline, CDR1 is MDHEN and CDR2 is SYDVKM. For the CDR3, the DNA is TGTGCCAGCAGTCCCGGGGACAGGGATTCACCCCTCCACTTT. It is translated as CASSPGDRDSPLHF.

V gene TRBV5-1 combines with J gene TRBJ2-7; a possible D gene is TRBD1 (5 bases). The CDR3 covers 14 residues. Between the trimmed V and J ends, which lost 0 bases and 3 bases, there was a span of 10 bases. Germline-derived CDR1 and CDR2 are SGHRS and YFSETQ. DNA for the CDR3: TGCGCCAGCAGCTTGGGACAGCTTTTCTACGAGCAGTACGTC. It yields the protein CASSLGQLFYEQYV.

The rearrangement uses TRBV6-6 and TRBJ2-4, with TRBD2 as a possible D gene (5 bases). V lost 8 bases to trimming and J lost 7 bases, with 15 bases between them. CDR3 size: 13 residues. Germline CDR1 MNHNY, CDR2 SVGAGI (reference sequence). The CDR3 coding sequence is TGTGCCAGCGGCCGAGGGCCTGACAACATTCAGTACTTC. Protein: CASGRGPDNIQYF.

The CDR3 bases are TGTGCCAGCCGCGGGACAGGGGGCAATGAGCAGTTCTTC. This sequence encodes CASRGTGGNEQFF. This chain connects TRBV4-2 to TRBJ2-1; 11 bases map to TRBD1. CDR3 size: 13 residues. From germline, CDR1 is LGHNA and CDR2 YNFKEQ. V trimming: 8 bases; J trimming: 6 bases; junction bases outside the gene matches: 3.

V gene TRBV11-2 combines with J gene TRBJ2-5; unclear D gene. The ends were cut back, 3 bases at V and 5 bases at J, with 10 bases in the middle. CDR1 and CDR2 (germline): SGHAT, FQNNGV. This CDR3 region has 13 residues. For the CDR3, the DNA is TGTGCCAGCAGCTTCGGGTATTTGGAGACCCAGTACTTC. This gives the protein CASSFGYLETQYF.

This clone has just a few counts. The CDR3 nucleotides read TGTGCCAGCAGCTTCCTAGGTGGGGGAGGCCTTTCCGATGAGCAGTTCTTC. It is translated as CASSFLGGGGLSDEQFF. V usage is TRBV5-8 and J usage is TRBJ2-1; possible D gene TRBD2, 6 bases. Germline-derived CDR1 and CDR2 are SGHTS and YDEGEE. The CDR3 extends over 17 amino acids. The V end lost 2 bases, the J end lost 8 bases, and 23 bases lay between the germline ends.

This clone was seen a handful of times. V is TRBV18 and J is TRBJ1-5; D is perhaps TRBD1 (6 bases). This CDR3 region has 14 residues. V was clipped by 3 bases and J by 3 bases, with 9 bases between them. CDR1 is KGHSH, CDR2 LQKENI, per germline. CDR3 sequence reads: CASSPRTANQPQHF. DNA for the CDR3: TGTGCCAGCTCACCCAGGACAGCCAATCAGCCCCAGCATTTT.

A few counts support this clone. The V call is TRBV5-6, the J call TRBJ2-5; 12 bases align to TRBD2. J was trimmed by 4 bases and V by 6 bases; bases with no gene match: 7. CDR3 length equals 15 residues. In germline, CDR1 is SGHDT, CDR2 YYEEEE. The CDR3 is CASTKTSGSRETQYF. The CDR3 region has the DNA TGTGCCAGCACCAAGACTAGCGGGAGTAGAGAGACCCAGTACTTC.